This paragraph covers one T cell receptor beta chain sequence. Its specificity is unknown. The V gene end was trimmed by 10 bases and the J gene end by 5 bases; junction bases not matched to a gene: 5. The germline V gene has CDR1 MNHEY and CDR2 SMNVEV (reference sequence). This CDR3 region has 11 residues. The source of the sample is a study of T-cell memory formation after mild COVID-19. Study-wide context: Largely, TCR clusters stayed within a single donor.

Employing constant-segment primers, 5'RACE generated TCR alpha and TCR beta cDNA libraries bearing sample barcodes and UMIs. One entry per CDR3 protein results from TCRdb running MiXCR on the 5' RACE reads. Of under 200,000 distinct CDR3 sequences in the sample, roughly 31% were seen once. General study results and limits: Whether day 37 second-wave clones are SARS-CoV-2-specific was not confirmed.

Source material: PBMCs or a T cell subset sorted from them (not recorded which). The chain couples TRBV27 to TRBJ2-7; the match to TRBD2 covers 7 bases. The TCR was taken from an adult woman who had mild COVID-19 (a few samples of this study predate the infection). Cell type and time point are not known. The CDR3 spells CATSGGNEQYF. CDR3 sequence (DNA): TGTGCCACCTCGGGAGGTAACGAGCAGTACTTC.